Considering frequency, the clone carrying this T cell receptor beta chain is medium-sized. The antigen is not known. PBMC originated from healthy-donor buffy coats. Enrichment for total CD8+ T cells was performed by negative magnetic separation. This specimen comes from a study of human CD8 memory T cell subsets. This CDR3 is 17 amino acids long. CDR1 and CDR2 from the germline V gene are DFQATT and SNEGSKA (reference sequence). UMI-labeled 5' RACE was the method by which TCR beta libraries were made. Each CDR3 protein gets one entry in TCRdb, which reprocessed the 5' RACE reads and gives no DNA. The listing contains 5,000 or so distinct CDR3 sequences. Overall study findings and caveats: The stem-like memory T cell repertoire shared very little with the precursor exhausted T cell repertoire. Stem-like memory and precursor exhausted T cells, unlike effector memory cells, were similarly highly diverse.

The genes are TRBV20-1 and TRBJ2-2; the TCRdb call, TRBD2, lacks DNA for checking. Specimen: CD8+ effector memory T cells (TEM) sorted from PBMCs. As to subset: effector memory CD8 T cells, CCR7- CD45RO+ CD95+. This clonotype originated in a human donor in good health. Here the CDR3 reads CSARDLGLAGETGELFF.